The text below deals with one T cell receptor beta chain. No antigen is known for it. This sample was included in a study of shared clonotypes between healthy human individuals. Profiling relied on immunoSEQ multiplex PCR, and the TCRdb table lists in-frame clones only, not all of them. The sample includes 2 million to 2.5 million clones, 80% to 95% of them seen just once. CDR1 is LGHNT, CDR2 FRNRAP, per germline. The CDR3 runs to 15 residues. V was trimmed by 0 bases and J by 4 bases, leaving 9 bases between them. The study, taken as a whole, reports: The rarefaction results pointed to incomplete sorted-subset sequencing despite large depth. Sharing across four donors was highest in naive CD4 (roughly 5%) and lowest in memory CD8 (approximately 0.4%).

Partitioning of CD4+ cells yielded a CD45RA+ naive subset and a CD45RA-negative memory subset. Sequenced sample: naive CD4+ T cells from PBMCs. This sample's subset: CD45RA+ positively selected. This rearrangement joins TRBV12-5 to TRBJ2-2; possibly TRBD1 for D (5 bases). The source of this sequence is a young man in good health. Some clones in this sample may be carry-over from other donors' samples. The CDR3 protein is CASGLVQGGTGELFF. CDR3 sequence (DNA): TGTGCTAGTGGTTTGGTCCAGGGTGGCACCGGGGAGCTGTTTTTT. The variable domain in full, with the rest retrieved from reference TRBV12-5 and TRBJ2-2, is DARVTQTPRHKVTEMGQEVTMRCQPILGHNTVFWYRQTMMQGLELLAYFRNRAPLDDSGMPKDRFSAEMPDATLATLKIQPSEPRDSAVYFCASGLVQGGTGELFFGEGSRLTVL.